What follows are 30 T cell receptor beta chains derived from one specimen sequenced in a study of graft-versus-host responses after intestinal transplantation. Here immunoSEQ multiplex PCR was the method, and the copy in TCRdb shows in-frame clones only, minus some. Among about 100,000 clones, over 80% were seen once, and the ten largest hold roughly 5.5%. Which antigens these TCRs recognize remains unknown. The specimen comprised unstimulated CD8+ T cells sorted from spleen or lymph node cells, sampled before intestinal transplant. The receptors here all came from a human donor who received an intestinal transplant.

The chain recombines TRBV28 with TRBJ1-6; TRBD1 is a possible D gene (5 bases). V gave up 2 bases and J gave up 13 bases, with 15 bases separating them. The length of the CDR3 is 14 residues. Germline V CDR1 and CDR2: MDHEN, SYDVKM. The CDR3 sequence: CASSLRGDPGPLHF. Written as DNA, the CDR3 is TGTGCCAGCAGTTTACGGGGGGATCCGGGGCCCCTCCACTTT.

The DNA for the CDR3 is TGTGCCAGCAGCTCCCCGTCCTACGAGCAGTACTTC. Protein product: CASSSPSYEQYF. The rearrangement joins TRBV7-9 to TRBJ2-7; D gene unclear. Trimming removed 4 bases from V and 1 base from J, with 5 bases in between. The V gene's germline CDR1 is SEHNR and CDR2 FQNEAQ (reference sequence). This CDR3 contains 12 residues.

The chain has TRBV7-2 and TRBJ2-7; 11 nucleotides align to TRBD2. J gave up 4 bases and V 2 bases, and 7 bases lay outside the gene matches. The germline V gene has CDR1 SGHTA and CDR2 FQGNSA. The CDR3 is made up of 16 amino acids. CDR3 loop: CASSLFASGRWYEQYF. In nucleotides, the CDR3 is TGTGCCAGCAGCTTATTTGCTAGCGGGAGGTGGTACGAGCAGTACTTC.

V and J are TRBV5-1 and TRBJ1-6, with TRBD1 matching 7 bases. The V segment lost 4 bases and the J segment 10 bases; nucleotides outside the gene matches: 11. There are 15 residues in the CDR3. Germline-derived CDR1 and CDR2 are SGHRS and YFSETQ. CDR3 coding DNA: TGCGCCAGCAGCCTAACAGGGGAGAGCCGGTCACCCCTCCACTTT. Protein sequence: CASSLTGESRSPLHF.

V and J are TRBV2 and TRBJ2-1; 15 bases line up with TRBD2. The CDR3 is 19 residues long. V was pared by 3 bases and J by 7 bases, with 13 bases of the junction left unmatched. The germline V gene encodes CDR1 SNHLY and CDR2 FYNNEI. Here the CDR3 DNA reads TGTGCCAGCAGTGAGGGACTAGCGGGAGGTCCTTATGGGCGTAATGAGCAGTTCTTC. Protein sequence: CASSEGLAGGPYGRNEQFF.

The chain employs TRBV5-1 and TRBJ2-7; no reliable D call. Deletions cut 0 bases from V and 7 bases from J, with 11 bases between. The CDR3 covers 13 residues. The germline gives CDR1 SGHRS, CDR2 YFSETQ. The CDR3 region is CASSLAVRVEQYF. CDR3 coding DNA: TGCGCCAGCAGCTTGGCCGTAAGGGTTGAGCAGTACTTC.

The chain links TRBV6-1 to TRBJ2-7; D might be TRBD2 (5 bases). Trimming stripped 2 bases from V and 3 bases from J, with 14 bases between. Germline V gene data show CDR1 as MNHNS and CDR2 as SASEGT. The CDR3 extends over 15 amino acids. The CDR3 DNA follows: TGTGCCAGCAGTGAATTGGGATCCGAGGGCTACGAGCAGTACTTC. It translates to CASSELGSEGYEQYF.

This clone was seen only once. The chain is built from TRBV2 and TRBJ2-1, with TRBD2 matching over 13 bases. Germline V gene lookup returns CDR1 SNHLY and CDR2 FYNNEI. The V and J ends lost 7 bases and 8 bases, in that order; junction bases with no gene match: 14. The CDR3 loop spans 17 amino acids. The DNA of the CDR3 is TGTGCCAGCAAGGACAGGTGGACTAGCGGGAGCGTCGATGAGCAGTTCTTC. It is translated as CASKDRWTSGSVDEQFF.

The rearrangement joins TRBV10-3 to TRBJ1-4; 7 bases map to TRBD1. The trim removed 8 bases at V and 8 bases at J, leaving 11 bases unmatched. Germline assignment: CDR1 ENHRY and CDR2 SYGVKD. The CDR3 covers 14 residues. The CDR3 reads CAIGEGTVQEKLFF. Here the CDR3 DNA reads TGTGCCATCGGCGAGGGGACAGTCCAGGAAAAACTGTTTTTT.

The chain uses TRBV25-1 and TRBJ2-7, with a tentative D call TRBD2 (6 bases). Trimming shortened V by 4 bases and J by 0 bases, and 22 bases separated the two germline ends. The CDR3 sequence is 18 residues long. Per the germline V gene, CDR1 is MGHDK and CDR2 is SYGVNS. The CDR3 region has the DNA TGTGCCAGCAGTGCTTTTCCCCGGGACTCACAACACTCCTACGAGCAGTACTTC. It specifies CASSAFPRDSQHSYEQYF.

The V gene is TRBV4-1, the J gene TRBJ2-7; D gene ambiguous. The CDR3 has 13 residues. V was shortened by 5 bases and J by 5 bases, with 13 bases between the two germline ends. CDR1 and CDR2 from the germline V gene are MGHRA and YSYEKL. The CDR3 loop is CASSKAFPNEQYF. In DNA form, the CDR3 reads TGCGCCAGCAGCAAAGCATTCCCAAACGAGCAGTACTTC.

V gene TRBV25-1 combines with J gene TRBJ2-5; TRBD1 agrees at 8 bases. V lost 2 bases and J lost 0; bases outside the gene matches: 5. Germline V gene lookup returns CDR1 MGHDK and CDR2 SYGVNS. The CDR3 loop spans 16 amino acids. The CDR3 region is CASSERGQGNQETQYF. Written as DNA, the CDR3 is TGTGCCAGCAGTGAACGCGGACAGGGTAACCAAGAGACCCAGTACTTC.

The rearrangement uses TRBV6-1 and TRBJ1-1, with 7 bases that match TRBD1. J gave up 3 bases and V 3 bases, and 16 bases lay outside the gene matches. There are 18 residues in the CDR3. Germline V gene sequence: CDR1 MNHNS, CDR2 SASEGT. The CDR3 reads CASSDVRQGLDSDTEAFF. CDR3 DNA: TGTGCCAGCAGTGACGTAAGACAGGGACTAGATTCGGACACTGAAGCTTTCTTT.

This clone occurred once. The rearrangement uses TRBV12-2 and TRBJ2-3; TRBD2 reflects the table's D call only, with no check against the DNA. TRBV12-2 is a pseudogene. This CDR3 region has 15 residues. This CDR3 reads CASRPTSGGPDTQYF. The CDR3 nucleotides are TGTGCAAGTCGACCGACTAGCGGGGGGCCAGATACGCAGTATTTT.

This clone was counted a few times. This sequence joins TRBV6-5 and TRBJ1-6; D unresolved. Trimming took off 2 bases at V and 8 bases at J, with 13 bases between the two ends. CDR1 is MNHEY and CDR2 is SVGAGI in the germline V gene. The CDR3 runs 15 residues. CDR3 DNA sequence: TGTGCCAGCAGTTACAGGCAGGCGACCGATTCACCCCTCCACTTT. It codes for CASSYRQATDSPLHF.

CDR3 residues: CASSVGRTGGYEQYF. The CDR3 DNA reads TGTGCCAGCAGCGTAGGGCGGACAGGGGGCTACGAGCAGTACTTC. This sequence joins TRBV9 and TRBJ2-7; 10 bases map to TRBD1. The CDR3 totals 15 residues. The V gene's germline CDR1 is SGDLS and CDR2 YYNGEE. V was clipped by 0 bases and J by 3 bases; unmatched bases: 3.

The chain joins TRBV7-2 to TRBJ2-5, with 8 bases aligning to TRBD1. The CDR3 covers 15 residues. The junction had 9 bases not matched to a gene; V was cut back by 4 bases and J by 5 bases. CDR1 is SGHTA, CDR2 FQGNSA, per germline. The CDR3 region is CASSSPGGLDETQYF. The CDR3 coding sequence is TGTGCCAGCAGCTCGCCAGGGGGCTTGGATGAGACCCAGTACTTC.

This rearrangement joins TRBV7-2 to TRBJ2-3; 8 bases match TRBD2. V lost 10 bases and J lost 0; bases outside the gene matches: 12. Germline loops: CDR1 SGHTA, CDR2 FQGNSA. The CDR3 consists of 16 residues. This CDR3 is CAIHSVSGTSTDTQYF. The CDR3 nucleotides are TGTGCCATCCACTCGGTTAGCGGGACTAGCACAGATACGCAGTATTTT.

V usage is TRBV19 and J usage is TRBJ1-2; 11 bases fit TRBD1. The germline V gene has CDR1 LNHDA and CDR2 SQIVND (reference sequence). The CDR3 sequence is 17 residues long. The trim removed 0 bases at V and 4 bases at J, leaving 7 bases unmatched. The CDR3 spells CASSIDLGQGAVYGYTF. The CDR3 DNA is TGTGCCAGTAGTATAGATCTAGGACAGGGGGCCGTCTATGGCTACACCTTC.

This chain connects TRBV27 to TRBJ2-5; maybe TRBD2 (6 bases). Deletions cut 2 bases from V and 4 bases from J, with 14 bases between. The CDR3 sequence is 15 residues long. Germline V lookup: CDR1 MNHEY, CDR2 SMNVEV (reference sequence). CDR3 amino acids: CASSLGGVGRETQYF. In nucleotides, the CDR3 is TGTGCCAGCAGTTTAGGCGGGGTAGGGCGAGAGACCCAGTACTTC.

The rearrangement links TRBV4-1 to TRBJ1-6; D is ambiguous. The V gene lost 3 bases and the J gene lost 10 bases, with 16 bases spanning the gap. The CDR3 has 15 amino acids. Germline V gene sequence: CDR1 MGHRA, CDR2 YSYEKL. The CDR3 coding sequence is TGCGCCAGCAGCCATGAATTTGGGGTAGAGTCACCCCTCCACTTT. Translated, it gives CASSHEFGVESPLHF.

The chain employs TRBV9 and TRBJ2-7, with 8 nucleotides matching TRBD1. This CDR3 spans 15 amino acids. V was pared by 0 bases and J by 2 bases, with 4 bases of the junction left unmatched. Germline CDR1 is SGDLS and CDR2 is YYNGEE. The CDR3 bases are TGTGCCAGCAGCGTAGGAGGACAGGGAACCTACGAGCAGTACTTC. Its protein is CASSVGGQGTYEQYF.

V gene TRBV5-5 combines with J gene TRBJ1-6; D ambiguous. This CDR3 comprises 13 residues. The germline V and J ends were trimmed by 0 bases and 10 bases, with 8 bases remaining between them. The germline V gene has CDR1 SGHKS and CDR2 YYEKEE (reference sequence). The chain's CDR3 is CASSLAGTSPLHF. Here the CDR3 DNA reads TGTGCCAGCAGCTTGGCCGGTACGTCACCCCTCCACTTT.

This rearrangement joins TRBV12-5 to TRBJ1-2, with 8 bases identical to TRBD1. Germline-derived CDR1 and CDR2 are LGHNT and FRNRAP. This CDR3 has 16 amino acids. Trimming at V came to 5 bases and at J to 4 bases, leaving 12 bases not matched to a gene. CDR3 DNA: TGTGCTAGTGGTCCACGGACAGGGTTCATCCCCTATGGCTACACCTTC. Translated: CASGPRTGFIPYGYTF.

This chain connects TRBV6-5 to TRBJ1-5; D might be TRBD1 (5 bases). The CDR3 covers 14 residues. The V gene lost 0 bases and the J gene lost 6 bases, with 9 bases spanning the gap. Germline-derived CDR1 and CDR2 are MNHEY and SVGAGI. This CDR3 reads CASSYSTVGQPQHF. CDR3 nucleotides: TGTGCCAGCAGTTACTCGACAGTAGGTCAGCCCCAGCATTTT.

The V and J genes are TRBV6-1 and TRBJ2-7; TRBD1 might be the D (6 bases). The CDR3 has 13 amino acids. Germline V gene data show CDR1 as MNHNS and CDR2 as SASEGT. V lost 6 bases, J lost 4 bases, and 13 bases lay in between. CDR3 coding DNA: TGTGCCAGCAGCGGCAGGGGTGGGTACGAGCAGTACTTC. Translating it yields CASSGRGGYEQYF.

The V and J genes are TRBV7-9 and TRBJ2-7; D ambiguous. Germline-derived CDR1 and CDR2 are SEHNR and FQNEAQ (reference sequence). Trimming stripped 1 base from V and 4 bases from J, with 5 bases between. This CDR3 has 12 residues. The CDR3 nucleotides read TGTGCCAGCAGCTTAGGGTTTTACGAGCAGTACTTC. It encodes CASSLGFYEQYF. Full variable domain (remainder filled in from reference TRBV7-9 and TRBJ2-7): DTGVSQNPRHKITKRGQNVTFRCDPISEHNRLYWYRQTLGQGPEFLTYFQNEAQLEKSRLLSDRFSAERPKGSFSTLEIQRTEQGDSAMYLCASSLGFYEQYFGPGTRLTVT.

The chain couples TRBV14 to TRBJ2-7, with TRBD2 as a possible D gene (6 bases). V lost 1 base to trimming and J lost 3 bases, with 13 bases between them. CDR1 is SGHDN and CDR2 is FVKESK in the germline V gene. The CDR3 is 15 residues long. In nucleotides, the CDR3 is TGTGCCAGCAGCCAAGTTGCGGACTACATCTACGAGCAGTACTTC. Protein sequence: CASSQVADYIYEQYF.

The chain couples TRBV27 to TRBJ2-7, with 7 bases lining up with TRBD1. The CDR3 is made up of 14 amino acids. Germline V lookup: CDR1 MNHEY, CDR2 SMNVEV (reference sequence). V was pared by 2 bases and J by 4 bases, with 5 bases of the junction left unmatched. The DNA of the CDR3 is TGTGCCAGCAGTTTAGACAGGGAAATGTACGAGCAGTACTTC. Translating it yields CASSLDREMYEQYF.

The CDR3 is CASSFVSGELFF. CDR3 nucleotides: TGTGCCAGCAGCTTTGTATCGGGGGAGCTGTTTTTT. V usage is TRBV7-9 and J usage is TRBJ2-2; D is unresolved. The ends were cut back, 3 bases at V and 8 bases at J, with 7 bases in the middle. The CDR3 sequence is 12 residues long. Per the germline V gene, CDR1 is SEHNR and CDR2 is FQNEAQ (reference sequence). Together with reference TRBV7-9 and TRBJ2-2, the CDR3 gives the full variable domain: DTGVSQNPRHKITKRGQNVTFRCDPISEHNRLYWYRQTLGQGPEFLTYFQNEAQLEKSRLLSDRFSAERPKGSFSTLEIQRTEQGDSAMYLCASSFVSGELFFGEGSRLTVL.